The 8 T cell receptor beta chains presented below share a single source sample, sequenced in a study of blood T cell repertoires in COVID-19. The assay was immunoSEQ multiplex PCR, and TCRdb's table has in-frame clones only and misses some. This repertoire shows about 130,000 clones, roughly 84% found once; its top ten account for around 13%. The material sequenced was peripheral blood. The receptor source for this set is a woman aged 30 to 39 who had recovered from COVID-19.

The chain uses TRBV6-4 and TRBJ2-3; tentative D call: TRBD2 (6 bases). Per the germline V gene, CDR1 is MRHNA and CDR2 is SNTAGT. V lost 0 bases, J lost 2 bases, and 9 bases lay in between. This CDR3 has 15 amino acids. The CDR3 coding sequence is TGTGCCAGCAGTGACTCAGGCGGGAACACAGATACGCAGTATTTT. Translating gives CASSDSGGNTDTQYF.

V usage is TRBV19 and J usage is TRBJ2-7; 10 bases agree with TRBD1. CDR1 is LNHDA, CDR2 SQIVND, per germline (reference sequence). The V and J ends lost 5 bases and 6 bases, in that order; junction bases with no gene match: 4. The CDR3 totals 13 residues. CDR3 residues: CASSSRTGGEQYF. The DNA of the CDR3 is TGTGCCAGTAGTTCACGGACAGGGGGCGAGCAGTACTTC.

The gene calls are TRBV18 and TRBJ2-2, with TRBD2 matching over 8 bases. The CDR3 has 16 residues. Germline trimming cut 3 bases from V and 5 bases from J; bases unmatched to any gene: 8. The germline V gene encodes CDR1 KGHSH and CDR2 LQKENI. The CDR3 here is CASSPLSGSSTGELFF. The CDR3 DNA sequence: TGTGCCAGCTCACCCCTAAGCGGGAGCAGTACCGGGGAGCTGTTTTTT. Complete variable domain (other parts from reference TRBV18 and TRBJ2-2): NAGVMQNPRHLVRRRGQEARLRCSPMKGHSHVYWYRQLPEEGLKFMVYLQKENIIDESGMPKERFSAEFPKEGPSILRIQQVVRGDSAAYFCASSPLSGSSTGELFFGEGSRLTVL.

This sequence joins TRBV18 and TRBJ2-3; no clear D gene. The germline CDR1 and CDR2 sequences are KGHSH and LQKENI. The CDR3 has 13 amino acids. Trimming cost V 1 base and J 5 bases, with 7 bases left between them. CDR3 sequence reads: CASSPRDRDTQYF. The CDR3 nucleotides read TGTGCCAGCTCACCACGAGATCGAGATACGCAGTATTTT.

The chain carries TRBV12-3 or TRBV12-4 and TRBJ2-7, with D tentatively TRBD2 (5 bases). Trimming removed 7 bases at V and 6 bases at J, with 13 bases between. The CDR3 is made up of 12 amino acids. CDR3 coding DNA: TGTGCCAGCACCGCAACGGGGTCCGAGCAGTACTTC. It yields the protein CASTATGSEQYF.

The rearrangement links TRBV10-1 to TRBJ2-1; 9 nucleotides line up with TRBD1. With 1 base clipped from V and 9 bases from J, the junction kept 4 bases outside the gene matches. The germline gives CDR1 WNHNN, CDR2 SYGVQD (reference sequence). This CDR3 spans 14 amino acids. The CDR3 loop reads CASSELGQGGEQFF. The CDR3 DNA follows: TGCGCCAGCAGTGAGTTGGGACAGGGTGGTGAGCAGTTCTTC.

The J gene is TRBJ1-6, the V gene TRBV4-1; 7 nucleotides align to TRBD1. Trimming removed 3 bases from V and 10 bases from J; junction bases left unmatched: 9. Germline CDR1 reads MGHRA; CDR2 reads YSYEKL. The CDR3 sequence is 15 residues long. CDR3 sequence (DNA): TGCGCCAGCAGCCAGGGGACAGAAATGGGATCACCCCTCCACTTT. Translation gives CASSQGTEMGSPLHF.

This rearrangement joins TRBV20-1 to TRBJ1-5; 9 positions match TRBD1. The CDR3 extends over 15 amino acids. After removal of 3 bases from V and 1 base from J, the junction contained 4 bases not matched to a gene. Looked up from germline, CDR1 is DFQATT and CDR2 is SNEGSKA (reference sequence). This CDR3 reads CSASRTGVSNQPQHF. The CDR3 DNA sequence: TGCAGTGCTAGTAGGACAGGGGTAAGCAATCAGCCCCAGCATTTT.